This TCR beta chain originates from a study of human T cells and chemical hapten exposure. Study background: Chiefly female patients presented with alopecia areata, totalis or universalis.

A note on this clonotype: Its specificity is not known.

Broader study findings: TCRs at a frequency above 1 in 1000 stayed unchanged with DPC sensitization.

The CDR3 is 14 amino acids. In germline, CDR1 is SQVTM, CDR2 ANQGSEA. Under the authors' procedure: Sample-level TCR yields exhibited a median of approximately 88,000, with a range of roughly 23,224 to 700,000. TCRdb used MiXCR to reprocess the RACE reads, holding one entry per CDR3 protein. TCRdb's processing, not the study's, gives the V and J calls here. The sample holds about 77,000 distinct CDR3 sequences, 12% to 15% seen once. Time point of the sample: pre-sensitization, week 0. Stated treatment: therapeutic diphenylcyclopropenone sensitization with weekly scalp DPC. Sequencing started from total RNA isolated from unfractionated whole blood.

This sample comprised whole blood, obtained in connection with sensitization to the hapten diphenylcyclopropenone (DPC). This TCR derives from a woman aged 45-59 years with alopecia areata. Some clones in this sample may be carry-over from other donors' samples. The chain has TRBV29-1 and TRBJ2-1; the D gene is possibly TRBD1 (6 bases). The CDR3 loop is CPALDSSSYNEQFF. The CDR3 nucleotides read TGCCCTGCCCTGGACAGCAGCTCCTACAATGAGCAGTTCTTC.